This T cell receptor (beta chain) came from a study of graft-versus-host responses after intestinal transplantation (dated by TCRdb to the early 2020s). About the investigation overall: Recipients received multivisceral, liver-intestinal, or isolated intestinal transplants. Anti-thymocyte globulin induction was given to all recipients, followed by maintenance tacrolimus and steroids for roughly 3 years. After intestinal transplantation, graft-versus-host and host-versus-graft alloreactive T cell clones were followed in the graft, circulation and bone marrow using bulk TCR-beta CDR3 sequencing. Alloreactive clones were identified by sequencing pre-transplant mixed lymphocyte reaction products and comparing these products with unstimulated pre-transplant donor and recipient T cells. Of the roughly 25 intestinal transplant recipients enrolled in the cohort, one of whom was a retransplant, 3 patients without pretransplant specimens were excluded. Donor T cell macrochimerism was defined as a peak of at least 4% donor T cells among recipient peripheral blood mononuclear cells. Rather than going through the commercial service, samples from a few later patients were sequenced in-house on an Illumina MiSeq and processed with MiXCR. Study-wide conclusions, independent of this receptor: The relatively low number and heterogeneity of intestinal transplant patients limited the conclusions. Early after transplant, declines in HvG clones were associated with peak levels of circulating GvH clones. GvH clones were found in recipient bone marrow, and some of the GvH clones appeared earlier in ileal mucosa or blood, which is consistent with an intestinal mucosal origin. In the allografts of patients with donor T cell macrochimerism, GvH to HvG T cell clonal ratios were high.

The germline V gene specifies MNHEY as CDR1 and SVGAGI as CDR2. V is clipped by 7 bases and J by 1 base, and the sequence between their germline boundaries is 2 bases long. Counted from cysteine to phenylalanine, this CDR3 has 10 amino acids. Only CDR3 DNA remains: 30 bases, in frame from the first base. The method behind the library was the immunoSEQ multiplex PCR assay. For most patients, high-throughput TCR-beta CDR3 sequencing of genomic DNA was performed by Adaptive Biotechnologies. The original pipeline was this. TCR sequencing data for around 19 patients were retrieved from Adaptive's ImmunoSEQ software; three other patients were processed with MiXCR and VDJtools. CDR3 nucleotide sequences shared between donor and recipient were removed because the origin of such sequences could not be assigned. To count as alloreactive, a clone needed at least 2-fold expansion over unstimulated cells and a minimum CFSE-low frequency of 0.002% (template counts) or 0.001% (read counts). Clones were considered mappable if detected in sequenced pre-transplant spleen, lymph node, or MLR CFSE-low populations of the donor or recipient. The cumulative frequency of alloreactive clones was calculated as a percentage of all sequences, weighted by copy number. The clones in this table, taken by TCRdb from immuneACCESS, are in-frame only. Not every clone is retained; where verified, under half of the shortfall comes from an unresolved V gene, and the cause of the rest is unknown. V, J and clone size reflect that table, while D and trimming were determined from the DNA. Recorded for this sample are 45,000 to 50,000 clones; approximately 95% of them occurred a single time. The top ten clonotypes cover over 4.5% of the sample.

On this clone: Its antigen is not yet known. The sample holds no much larger clone one base away, and base qualities are not on file.

Blood samples were collected up to 4 times in the first month after transplant and then at least monthly when available. The chain is made from TRBV6-5 and TRBJ2-7, with no confident D gene call. This specimen was PBMCs, taken around 800 days after a first intestinal transplant, on the day of a second. The source is a human patient who received an intestinal transplant, so some T cells may come from the graft donor. The encoded CDR3 is CASTSYEQYF. The nucleotide sequence reads as follows: TGTGCCAGCACGTCCTACGAGCAGTACTTC.